Each of the 30 T cell receptor beta chains below was sequenced from the same sample in a study of radiotherapy plus CTLA-4 blockade in lung cancer (dated by TCRdb to about 2018). Preparation of the library involved the immunoSEQ multiplex PCR assay. TCRdb took this table from immuneACCESS and kept in-frame rearrangements with V and J called. Such tables lack part of the clones; where checked against another copy, unresolved V genes explain under half of the gap, and the rest is unexplained. For this sample the table gives tens of thousands of clones, of which approximately 72% were detected only once. 11% of the sample rests with the top ten. The sample consisted of peripheral blood, taken from a patient treated with radiotherapy plus ipilimumab. The receptor set was obtained from a human donor with non-small cell lung cancer who had stable disease on radiotherapy plus ipilimumab.

The chain is built from TRBV30 and TRBJ2-1; 7 positions match TRBD2. V trimming: 8 bases; J trimming: 2 bases; junction bases outside the gene matches: 6. This CDR3 is built from 13 residues. From germline, CDR1 is GTSNPN and CDR2 SVGIG (reference sequence). CDR3 region: CAGGAGAYNEQFF. The CDR3, as DNA: TGTGCCGGCGGGGCGGGGGCCTACAATGAGCAGTTCTTC. The full variable domain, in which reference TRBV30 and TRBJ2-1 provide the parts outside the CDR3, is SQTIHQWPATLVQPVGSPLSLECTVEGTSNPNLYWYRQAAGRGLQLLFYSVGIGQISSEVPQNLSASRPQDRQFILSSKKLLLSDSGFYLCAGGAGAYNEQFFGPGTRLTVL.

The chain couples TRBV6-1 to TRBJ1-1; D is ambiguous. The CDR3 is 13 amino acids. V was shortened by 5 bases and J by 6 bases, with 13 bases between the two germline ends. Germline CDR1 and CDR2: MNHNS and SASEGT. Here the CDR3 DNA reads TGTGCCAGCAGTTATTCCGGGTATTCTGAAGCTTTCTTT. Translation gives CASSYSGYSEAFF.

The chain combines TRBV29-1 with TRBJ1-2, with D possibly matching TRBD1 (6 bases). There are 14 residues in the CDR3. Trimming cost V 6 bases and J 4 bases, with 18 bases left between them. Per germline, CDR1 SQVTM and CDR2 ANQGSEA. CDR3 coding DNA: TGCAGCGTGGATGATATGACAGGAGTCTATGGCTACACCTTC. This gives the protein CSVDDMTGVYGYTF.

V gene TRBV6-5 combines with J gene TRBJ1-5, with 7 bases aligning to TRBD1. The CDR3 is made up of 14 amino acids. With V trimmed by 6 bases and J by 6 bases, 8 bases remained unmatched. CDR1 is MNHEY and CDR2 is SVGAGI in the germline V gene. The CDR3 bases are TGTGCCAGCAGGTCAGGGGGTCTGGGTCAGCCCCAGCATTTT. Amino acids: CASRSGGLGQPQHF.

The chain links TRBV30 to TRBJ2-7; 8 bases map to TRBD2. Germline CDR1 GTSNPN, CDR2 SVGIG (reference sequence). CDR3 length: 14 residues. The V and J ends lost 3 bases and 2 bases, in that order; junction bases with no gene match: 6. The CDR3 region has the DNA TGTGCCTGGAGCCCGGGGGGGTATACCTACGAGCAGTACTTC. It specifies CAWSPGGYTYEQYF.

Only a few counts were recorded for this clone. This same CDR3 is encoded by further DNA sequences in the sample. The chain couples TRBV4-2 to TRBJ2-2; D perhaps matches TRBD2 (7 bases). CDR1 LGHNA and CDR2 YNFKEQ come from the germline V gene. The CDR3 runs to 15 residues. The V and J ends lost 1 base and 6 bases respectively, with 12 bases between them. CDR3 loop: CASSQGEGGPGELFF. CDR3 DNA: TGTGCCAGCAGCCAAGGGGAGGGGGGGCCCGGGGAGCTGTTTTTT.

The chain joins TRBV29-1 to TRBJ1-1; 8 positions agree with TRBD1. The ends lost 4 bases at V and 3 bases at J; junction bases unmatched: 10. The length of the CDR3 is 15 residues. CDR1 and CDR2 (germline): SQVTM, ANQGSEA. Written as DNA, the CDR3 is TGCAGCGTTGGGAACAGGGGGAGGTTGGACACTGAAGCTTTCTTT. This codes for CSVGNRGRLDTEAFF.

This chain uses TRBV7-7 with TRBJ2-7, with 8 nucleotides matching TRBD2. CDR1 and CDR2 from the germline V gene are SSHAT and FNYEAQ (reference sequence). The CDR3 totals 14 residues. Trimming removed 5 bases from V and 0 bases from J; junction bases left unmatched: 3. In DNA form, the CDR3 reads TGTGCCAGCAGCCCCGGACTAGCCTCCTACGAGCAGTACTTC. It encodes CASSPGLASYEQYF.

V and J are TRBV19 and TRBJ1-2; 10 nucleotides match TRBD1. The J segment lost 4 bases and the V segment lost 3 bases, leaving 11 bases of the junction unmatched. CDR1 is LNHDA and CDR2 is SQIVND in the germline V gene (reference sequence). There are 17 residues in the CDR3. As DNA, the CDR3 is TGTGCCAGTAGTATCCCCTCCGGGACAGGGGCGGCCTATGGCTACACCTTC. Protein product: CASSIPSGTGAAYGYTF.

The chain is built from TRBV18 and TRBJ2-1; perhaps TRBD1 as D (6 bases). CDR3 size: 13 residues. The germline CDR1 and CDR2 sequences are KGHSH and LQKENI. Between the trimmed V and J ends, which lost 5 bases and 8 bases, there was a span of 13 bases. CDR3 region: CASSFNQGYEQFF. In DNA, the CDR3 is TGTGCCAGCTCATTTAATCAGGGGTATGAGCAGTTCTTC.

This chain joins TRBV10-2 and TRBJ2-7, with D perhaps TRBD2 (5 bases). The CDR3 covers 12 residues. Per germline, CDR1 WSHSY and CDR2 SAAADI. With 10 bases removed from V and 3 bases from J, the gap between germline ends came to 13 bases. The CDR3 DNA sequence: TGCGCCACCGGGAAACCTCTCTACGAGCAGTACTTC. Translating gives CATGKPLYEQYF.

The rearrangement uses TRBV12-5 and TRBJ1-1; D remains unclear. Germline V gene lookup returns CDR1 LGHNT and CDR2 FRNRAP. The CDR3 is made up of 14 amino acids. Trimming removed 6 bases at V and 3 bases at J, with 14 bases between. The CDR3 region is CASGRNRVDTEAFF. DNA of the CDR3: TGTGCTAGTGGCCGTAACCGGGTGGACACTGAAGCTTTCTTT. The full variable domain, rest sourced from reference TRBV12-5 and TRBJ1-1, is DARVTQTPRHKVTEMGQEVTMRCQPILGHNTVFWYRQTMMQGLELLAYFRNRAPLDDSGMPKDRFSAEMPDATLATLKIQPSEPRDSAVYFCASGRNRVDTEAFFGQGTRLTVV.

The CDR3 DNA reads TGTGCCAGTAGTATCCGGACAGGTTTATGGTATGGCTACACCTTC. This translates into CASSIRTGLWYGYTF. V is TRBV19 and J is TRBJ1-2; TRBD1 agrees at 7 bases. CDR1 and CDR2 (germline): LNHDA, SQIVND (reference sequence). CDR3 size: 15 residues. The V segment lost 3 bases and the J segment 5 bases; nucleotides outside the gene matches: 9.

J is TRBJ2-7 and V is TRBV4-1; D is possibly TRBD1 (6 bases). Trimming cost V 1 base and J 4 bases, with 14 bases left between them. Germline V CDR1 and CDR2: MGHRA, YSYEKL. The CDR3 has 15 residues. CDR3 loop: CASSQGTGIRYEQYF. The CDR3 DNA reads as TGCGCCAGCAGCCAAGGCACAGGGATAAGGTACGAGCAGTACTTC.

The rearrangement uses TRBV7-9 and TRBJ2-1; 8 nucleotides align to TRBD1. The CDR3 is 16 amino acids. V lost 2 bases and J lost 0; bases outside the gene matches: 3. CDR1 and CDR2 (germline): SEHNR, FQNEAQ (reference sequence). CDR3 nucleotides: TGTGCCAGCAGCTTACAAACAGGGGGCTCCTACAATGAGCAGTTCTTC. Its protein is CASSLQTGGSYNEQFF.

The gene calls are TRBV6-5 and TRBJ2-7; a possible D gene is TRBD1 (5 bases). Germline assignment: CDR1 MNHEY and CDR2 SVGAGI. The CDR3 is made up of 15 amino acids. With 0 bases removed from V and 2 bases from J, the gap between germline ends came to 11 bases. The CDR3 here is CASSYSMEGAYEQYF. The CDR3 DNA reads as TGTGCCAGCAGTTACTCAATGGAAGGGGCCTACGAGCAGTACTTC.

The rearrangement links TRBV11-1 to TRBJ2-5; the D is unclear. The CDR3 runs to 16 residues. Trimming removed 5 bases at V and 5 bases at J, with 21 bases between. Germline V gene data show CDR1 as SGHAT and CDR2 as FQDESV (reference sequence). This CDR3 is CASSHQYGYRVETQYF. CDR3 bases: TGTGCCAGCAGCCACCAATACGGGTACCGAGTGGAGACCCAGTACTTC. Complete variable domain (other parts from reference TRBV11-1 and TRBJ2-5): EAEVAQSPRYKITEKSQAVAFWCDPISGHATLYWYRQILGQGPELLVQFQDESVVDDSQLPKDRFSAERLKGVDSTLKIQPAELGDSAMYLCASSHQYGYRVETQYFGPGTRLLVL.

V and J are TRBV7-2 and TRBJ2-6; tentative D call: TRBD2 (6 bases). The CDR3 has 15 residues. The germline V gene has CDR1 SGHTA and CDR2 FQGNSA. The V end was cut by 7 bases, the J end by 0 bases, with 10 bases between. CDR3 in amino acids: CASMTGGSGANVLTF. The CDR3, as DNA: TGTGCCAGCATGACCGGGGGCTCTGGGGCCAACGTCCTGACTTTC.

CDR3 amino acids: CASSQGDRGGEKLFF. In DNA, the CDR3 is TGCGCCAGCAGCCAAGGGGACAGGGGTGGTGAAAAACTGTTTTTT. This chain joins TRBV4-3 and TRBJ1-4; 10 bases align to TRBD1. The V gene end was trimmed by 1 base and the J gene end by 7 bases; junction bases not matched to a gene: 3. The CDR3 is 15 residues long. From germline, CDR1 is LGHNA and CDR2 YSLEER.

CDR3 DNA sequence: TGTGCCAGCTCAGAACAGGGGTTTGACTATGGCTACACCTTC. As protein: CASSEQGFDYGYTF. The J gene is TRBJ1-2, the V gene TRBV18; 7 bases line up with TRBD1. The length of the CDR3 is 14 residues. The germline gives CDR1 KGHSH, CDR2 LQKENI. V trimming: 5 bases; J trimming: 3 bases; junction bases outside the gene matches: 6.

The gene calls are TRBV7-2 and TRBJ1-1; 9 bases align to TRBD1. With 6 bases clipped from V and 5 bases from J, the junction kept 13 bases outside the gene matches. Germline V gene sequence: CDR1 SGHTA, CDR2 FQGNSA. The CDR3 is 16 residues long. The chain's CDR3 is CASSLTRDRVGTEAFF. The CDR3 DNA is TGTGCCAGCAGTCTGACGAGGGACAGGGTAGGGACTGAAGCTTTCTTT.

J is TRBJ1-5 and V is TRBV5-6, with TRBD1 identical over 7 bases. V was clipped by 4 bases and J by 2 bases; unmatched bases: 9. The CDR3 length is 16 residues. CDR1 and CDR2 (germline): SGHDT, YYEEEE. CDR3 loop: CASSRTGTGGNQPQHF. The CDR3 nucleotides read TGTGCCAGCAGCCGGACAGGAACCGGGGGCAATCAGCCCCAGCATTTT.

This clone has a single count. CDR3 amino acids: CASSYYRSETQYF. In DNA form, the CDR3 reads TGTGCCAGCAGCTACTACAGGTCAGAGACCCAGTACTTC. V is TRBV5-8 and J is TRBJ2-5; TRBD1 might be the D (5 bases). CDR1 and CDR2 (germline): SGHTS, YDEGEE. This CDR3 is built from 13 residues. The V end was cut by 3 bases, the J end by 4 bases, with 10 bases between.

This sequence joins TRBV5-5 and TRBJ1-1; 9 nucleotides line up with TRBD1. Germline V gene data show CDR1 as SGHKS and CDR2 as YYEKEE (reference sequence). This CDR3 spans 14 amino acids. Trimming cost V 4 bases and J 1 base; bases outside gene matches: 2. The chain's CDR3 is CASSPTGGNTEAFF. Written as DNA, the CDR3 is TGTGCCAGCAGCCCGACAGGGGGGAACACTGAAGCTTTCTTT.

The CDR3 DNA is TGTGCCTGGAGTACCTCAGCCGGGACAGGGGGCGCCAAGCAGTACTTC. Protein product: CAWSTSAGTGGAKQYF. The chain combines TRBV30 with TRBJ2-7, with 12 bases lining up with TRBD1. The germline CDR1 and CDR2 sequences are GTSNPN and SVGIG (reference sequence). The CDR3 covers 16 residues. V gave up 2 bases and J gave up 8 bases; unmatched junction bases: 13. Together with reference TRBV30 and TRBJ2-7, the CDR3 gives the full variable domain: SQTIHQWPATLVQPVGSPLSLECTVEGTSNPNLYWYRQAAGRGLQLLFYSVGIGQISSEVPQNLSASRPQDRQFILSSKKLLLSDSGFYLCAWSTSAGTGGAKQYFGPGTRLTVT.

The rearrangement links TRBV7-9 to TRBJ2-5, with TRBD1 as a possible D gene (6 bases). The CDR3 length is 16 residues. V lost 1 base and J lost 4, with 16 bases in between. Germline V lookup: CDR1 SEHNR, CDR2 FQNEAQ (reference sequence). CDR3 coding DNA: TGTGCCAGCAGCTTAGAAGGGGCCCGCAGGGGAGAGACCCAGTACTTC. As protein: CASSLEGARRGETQYF.

The rearrangement joins TRBV7-6 to TRBJ1-6; D remains unclear. The V and J ends lost 5 bases and 10 bases respectively, with 12 bases between them. This CDR3 comprises 13 residues. Per germline, CDR1 SGHVS and CDR2 FNYEAQ. The CDR3 sequence: CASSSRGYSPLHF. In nucleotides, the CDR3 is TGTGCCAGCAGCAGTCGGGGTTACTCACCCCTCCACTTT.

This chain connects TRBV6-1 to TRBJ2-1; 7 bases are a match to TRBD2. This CDR3 is 13 amino acids long. Trimming at V came to 6 bases and at J to 6 bases, leaving 5 bases not matched to a gene. The germline gives CDR1 MNHNS, CDR2 SASEGT. Here the CDR3 reads CASSPTGGNEQFF. DNA for the CDR3: TGTGCCAGCAGCCCCACGGGGGGCAATGAGCAGTTCTTC.

This clone was counted only a few times. This sequence joins TRBV6-6 and TRBJ2-2; possibly TRBD2 for D (6 bases). The germline CDR1 and CDR2 sequences are MNHNY and SVGAGI (reference sequence). The germline V and J ends were trimmed by 6 bases and 0 bases, with 11 bases remaining between them. This CDR3 contains 15 residues. The CDR3 sequence is CASRSGGANTGELFF. In DNA form, the CDR3 reads TGTGCCAGCAGGTCAGGAGGGGCGAACACCGGGGAGCTGTTTTTT.

This clone came up a few times. This chain joins TRBV19 and TRBJ2-7; TRBD1 agrees at 9 bases. The length of the CDR3 is 16 residues. V was pared by 1 base and J by 3 bases, with 7 bases of the junction left unmatched. The germline CDR1 and CDR2 sequences are LNHDA and SQIVND (reference sequence). Written as DNA, the CDR3 is TGTGCCAGTAGTATAGCCACGACAGGGGGATTCTACGAGCAGTACTTC. It translates to CASSIATTGGFYEQYF.